Sequencing of this T cell receptor beta chain was carried out in a study of molecular identifiers for immune sequencing clone quantification. TCRdb re-called the PCR reads with MiXCR, one entry per CDR3 protein. The data hold roughly 100,000 distinct CDR3 sequences, with about a third observed a single time. This clonotype was detected only a few times. The TCR originated in a human donor in good health. Some libraries in this study had Jurkat cell RNA spiked in. The sample taken for sequencing was naive CD8+ T cells from blood, with Jurkat cell RNA spiked in. Subset indicated: FACS-sorted CD8+CD4-CCR7+CD45RA+ naive T cells.

Here the CDR3 reads CASSSEPSGSTDTQYF. The CDR3, as DNA: TGTGCCAGCAGCTCCGAGCCCAGCGGGAGCACAGATACGCAGTATTTT. The chain couples TRBV11-2 to TRBJ2-3; a possible D gene is TRBD2 (6 bases). V was shortened by 4 bases and J by 0 bases, with 14 bases between the two germline ends. CDR1 SGHAT and CDR2 FQNNGV come from the germline V gene. The CDR3 has 16 amino acids.